The 13 T cell receptor beta chains presented below share a single source sample, sequenced in a study of OX40 agonist ivuxolimab in advanced cancers. Assay: immunoSEQ multiplex PCR; the TCRdb copy retains only in-frame clones and omits some. Found here are some 74,000 clones, around 90% of them singletons; the top ten hold under 1.1%. The sequencing here drew on CD4+ or CD8+ T cells sorted from blood, taken in a trial of the OX40 agonist ivuxolimab. The source of these receptors is an adult with an advanced solid tumor such as melanoma, head and neck, liver or kidney cancer.

The chain links TRBV7-2 to TRBJ2-5; 11 nucleotides match TRBD2. The CDR3 spans 16 residues. Unmatched junction bases numbered 10, after V lost 5 bases and J lost 5 bases. Germline V gene sequence: CDR1 SGHTA, CDR2 FQGNSA. As DNA, the CDR3 is TGTGCCAGCAGCCCCAGTAGCGGGGGGGCTTCGGAGACCCAGTACTTC. Its protein product is CASSPSSGGASETQYF.

CDR3 DNA sequence: TGTGCCAGCAGCTTAGCTCCAAGACCCTACAATGAGCAGTTCTTC. Amino acids: CASSLAPRPYNEQFF. The chain carries TRBV7-8 and TRBJ2-1; D is uncertain. The germline gives CDR1 SGHVS, CDR2 FQNEAQ. This CDR3 spans 15 amino acids. Trimming took off 0 bases at V and 2 bases at J, with 8 bases between the two ends.

CDR3 sequence (DNA): TGTGCCAGTAAAGAGGGACAGGCGGGAGATCCGGGCGAGCAGTACTTC. Translating gives CASKEGQAGDPGEQYF. The rearrangement joins TRBV19 to TRBJ2-7; D may be TRBD1 (8 bases). Looked up from germline, CDR1 is LNHDA and CDR2 is SQIVND (reference sequence). This CDR3 comprises 16 residues. The ends were cut back, 7 bases at V and 6 bases at J, with 25 bases in the middle.

The V and J genes are TRBV10-2 and TRBJ2-7, with 11 nucleotides matching TRBD2. V trimming: 4 bases; J trimming: 7 bases; junction bases outside the gene matches: 0. The CDR3 spans 12 residues. Per the germline V gene, CDR1 is WSHSY and CDR2 is SAAADI. CDR3 sequence reads: CASSGLAGEQYF. In nucleotides, the CDR3 is TGCGCCAGCAGTGGACTAGCGGGGGAGCAGTACTTC.

The chain employs TRBV7-8 and TRBJ1-5, with a weak D call TRBD1 (5 bases). This CDR3 has 13 residues. Between the trimmed V and J ends, which lost 5 bases and 4 bases, there was a span of 9 bases. Germline assignment: CDR1 SGHVS and CDR2 FQNEAQ. CDR3 amino acids: CASSNRTNQPQHF. The CDR3 nucleotides are TGTGCCAGCAGCAACCGGACAAATCAGCCCCAGCATTTT.

This chain joins TRBV30 and TRBJ1-1; no definite D call. V lost 2 bases and J lost 5, with 12 bases in between. CDR3 length: 13 amino acids. In germline, CDR1 is GTSNPN, CDR2 SVGIG (reference sequence). This chain's CDR3 is CAWSPGARTEAFF. The CDR3 nucleotides read TGTGCCTGGAGTCCGGGAGCCAGGACTGAAGCTTTCTTT.

The V and J genes are TRBV5-4 and TRBJ2-1; 12 nucleotides agree with TRBD2. V lost 4 bases to trimming and J lost 4 bases; unmatched junction nucleotides: 3. Germline lookup yields CDR1 SGHNT and CDR2 YYREEE (reference sequence). The CDR3 has 15 amino acids. In DNA, the CDR3 is TGTGCCAGCAGCCGGACTAGCGGGGAGTACAATGAGCAGTTCTTC. Protein product: CASSRTSGEYNEQFF.

This clone was observed a single time. The rearrangement joins TRBV19 to TRBJ1-5; D is uncertain. V lost 3 bases, J lost 0 bases, and 6 bases lay in between. There are 14 residues in the CDR3. Germline loops: CDR1 LNHDA, CDR2 SQIVND (reference sequence). CDR3 loop: CASSISNSNQPQHF. CDR3 nucleotide sequence: TGTGCCAGTAGTATCTCGAATAGCAATCAGCCCCAGCATTTT.

The chain links TRBV7-2 to TRBJ2-7; TRBD2 agrees at 7 bases. This CDR3 spans 16 amino acids. V lost 5 bases to trimming and J lost 0 bases; unmatched junction nucleotides: 10. CDR1 is SGHTA and CDR2 is FQGNSA in the germline V gene. The CDR3 coding sequence is TGTGCCAGCAGCCCGAGACTAGCAGGAGGCTCCTACGAGCAGTACTTC. The encoded protein is CASSPRLAGGSYEQYF. Supplemented by reference TRBV7-2 and TRBJ2-7, the full variable domain reads GAGVSQSPSNKVTEKGKDVELRCDPISGHTALYWYRQSLGQGLEFLIYFQGNSAPDKSGLPSDRFSAERTGGSVSTLTIQRTQQEDSAVYLCASSPRLAGGSYEQYFGPGTRLTVT.

The rearrangement uses TRBV6-5 and TRBJ1-2, with no clear D. CDR3 length equals 14 residues. The germline V gene encodes CDR1 MNHEY and CDR2 SVGAGI. V gave up 0 bases and J gave up 6 bases, with 11 bases separating them. The CDR3 reads CASSYSPGGHGYTF. In DNA form, the CDR3 reads TGTGCCAGCAGTTACTCCCCCGGTGGGCATGGCTACACCTTC.

The V call is TRBV28, the J call TRBJ2-5, with D unresolved. Deletions cut 5 bases from V and 2 bases from J, with 6 bases between. In germline, CDR1 is MDHEN, CDR2 SYDVKM. The CDR3 is 12 amino acids. Here the CDR3 DNA reads TGTGCCAGCAGTACATCGCAAGAGACCCAGTACTTC. It specifies CASSTSQETQYF.

The gene calls are TRBV7-2 and TRBJ2-3; unclear D gene. CDR3 length: 13 amino acids. Germline loops: CDR1 SGHTA, CDR2 FQGNSA. Trimming stripped 5 bases from V and 3 bases from J, with 9 bases between. CDR3 protein: CASSPYTTDTQYF. CDR3 DNA: TGTGCCAGCAGCCCCTATACTACAGATACGCAGTATTTT. Complete variable domain (other parts from reference TRBV7-2 and TRBJ2-3): GAGVSQSPSNKVTEKGKDVELRCDPISGHTALYWYRQSLGQGLEFLIYFQGNSAPDKSGLPSDRFSAERTGGSVSTLTIQRTQQEDSAVYLCASSPYTTDTQYFGPGTRLTVL.

This clone was picked up a small number of times. The chain recombines TRBV30 with TRBJ1-4; D might be TRBD1 (5 bases). Germline CDR1 reads GTSNPN; CDR2 reads SVGIG (reference sequence). Trimming shortened V by 3 bases and J by 8 bases, and 16 bases separated the two germline ends. There are 14 residues in the CDR3. CDR3 sequence: CAWSSGLRGEKLFF. The CDR3 coding sequence is TGTGCCTGGAGCAGTGGACTCCGGGGGGAAAAACTGTTTTTT.